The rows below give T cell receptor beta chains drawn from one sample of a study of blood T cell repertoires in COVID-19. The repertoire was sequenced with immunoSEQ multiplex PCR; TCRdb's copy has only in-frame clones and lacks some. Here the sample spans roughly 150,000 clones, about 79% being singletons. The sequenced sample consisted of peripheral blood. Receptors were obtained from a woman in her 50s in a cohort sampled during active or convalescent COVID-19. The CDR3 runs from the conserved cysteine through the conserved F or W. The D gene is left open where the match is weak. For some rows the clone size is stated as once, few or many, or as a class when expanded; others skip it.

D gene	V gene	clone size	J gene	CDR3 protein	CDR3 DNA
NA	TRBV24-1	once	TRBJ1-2	CATSDSSSSNYGYTF	TGTGCCACCAGTGATTCCAGTTCATCTAACTATGGCTACACCTTC
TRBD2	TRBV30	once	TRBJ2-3	CAWRPTSGGLSTDTQYF	TGTGCCTGGCGGCCAACTAGCGGGGGGTTGAGCACAGATACGCAGTATTTT
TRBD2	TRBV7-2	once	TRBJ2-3	CASSFSGGAGTDTQYF	TGTGCCAGCAGCTTTAGCGGGGGGGCCGGCACAGATACGCAGTATTTT
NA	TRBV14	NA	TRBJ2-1	CASSSQGYEQFF	TGTGCCAGCAGTTCACAGGGATATGAGCAGTTCTTC
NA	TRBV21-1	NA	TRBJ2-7	CASSNELGQGNSYEQYF	TGTGCCAGCAGCAACGAATTGGGACAGGGGAACTCCTACGAGCAGTACTTC
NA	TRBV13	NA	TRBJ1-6	CASSLKRQTYNSPLHF	TGTGCCAGCAGCTTAAAGAGACAGACCTATAATTCACCCCTCCACTTT
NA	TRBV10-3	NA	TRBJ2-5	CAIKGGLLQETQYF	TGTGCGATAAAAGGGGGTCTTCTCCAAGAGACCCAGTACTTC
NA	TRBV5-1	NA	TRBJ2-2	CASSLDSPPGELFF	TGCGCCAGCAGCTTGGACAGTCCCCCCGGGGAGCTGTTTTTT
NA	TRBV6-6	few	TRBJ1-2	CASSYGPANYGYTF	TGTGCCAGCAGTTACGGCCCTGCTAACTATGGCTACACCTTC
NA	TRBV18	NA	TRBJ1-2	CASSPRGGDYGYTF	TGTGCCAGCTCACCCCGCGGCGGCGACTATGGCTACACCTTC
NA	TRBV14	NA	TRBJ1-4	CASSQNEKLFF	TGTGCCAGCAGTCAGAATGAAAAACTGTTTTTT
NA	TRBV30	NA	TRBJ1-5	CAWRPRLSNQPQHF	TGTGCCTGGAGACCCAGACTGAGCAATCAGCCCCAGCATTTT
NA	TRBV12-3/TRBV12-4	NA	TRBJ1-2	CASSASKEYGYTF	TGTGCCAGCAGCGCGTCTAAGGAGTATGGCTACACCTTC
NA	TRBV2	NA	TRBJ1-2	CASRAGVGSYGYTF	TGTGCCAGCAGGGCGGGGGTAGGGAGCTATGGCTACACCTTC
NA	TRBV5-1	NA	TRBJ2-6	CASSLNRRDYSGANVLTF	TGCGCCAGCAGCTTAAACCGACGGGATTACTCTGGGGCCAACGTCCTGACTTTC
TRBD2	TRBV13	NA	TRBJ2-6	CASRAGGEFRSGANVLTF	TGTGCCAGCCGCGCCGGGGGGGAGTTTAGGTCCGGGGCCAACGTCCTGACTTTC
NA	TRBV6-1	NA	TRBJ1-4	CASSEAGRASTNEKLFF	TGTGCCAGCAGTGAAGCCGGCAGGGCATCAACTAATGAAAAACTGTTTTTT
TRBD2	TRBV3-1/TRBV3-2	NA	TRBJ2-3	CASSPRTSEITDTQYF	TGTGCCAGCAGCCCTCGGACTAGCGAGATCACAGATACGCAGTATTTT
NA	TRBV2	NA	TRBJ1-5	CASRPQSGYHQPQHF	TGTGCCAGCCGACCACAATCAGGGTATCATCAGCCCCAGCATTTT
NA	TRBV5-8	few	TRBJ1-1	CASSHKGGWNTEAFF	TGTGCCAGCAGCCACAAGGGAGGTTGGAACACTGAAGCTTTCTTT
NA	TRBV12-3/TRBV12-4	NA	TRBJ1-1	CASTYFGGTEAFF	TGTGCCAGCACCTACTTTGGAGGCACTGAAGCTTTCTTT
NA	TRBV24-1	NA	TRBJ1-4	CATSAGRASTNEKLFF	TGTGCCACCAGTGCCGGCAGGGCATCAACTAATGAAAAACTGTTTTTT
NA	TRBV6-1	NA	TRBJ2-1	CASSESSPRTDEQFF	TGTGCCAGCAGTGAATCCTCCCCTCGTACGGATGAGCAGTTCTTC
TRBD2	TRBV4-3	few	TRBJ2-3	CASSQDAGEYLRQYF	TGCGCCAGCAGCCAAGATGCGGGAGAATACCTTCGGCAGTATTTT
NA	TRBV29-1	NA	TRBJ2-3	CSVSYSTDTQYF	TGCAGCGTTTCGTATAGCACAGATACGCAGTATTTT
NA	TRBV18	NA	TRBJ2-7	CASSPFLDTAHEQYF	TGTGCCAGCTCACCGTTCCTGGATACAGCCCACGAGCAGTACTTC
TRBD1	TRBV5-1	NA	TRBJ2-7	CASSLQFRQGQAGEQYF	TGCGCCAGCAGCTTACAATTTCGACAGGGCCAGGCGGGTGAGCAGTACTTC
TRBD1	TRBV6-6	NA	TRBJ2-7	CASSSVGDSFYEQYF	TGTGCCAGCAGCTCGGTGGGGGACAGCTTCTACGAGCAGTACTTC
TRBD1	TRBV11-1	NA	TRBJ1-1	CASTRVQGGTEAFF	TGTGCCAGCACCCGAGTCCAGGGGGGCACTGAAGCTTTCTTT
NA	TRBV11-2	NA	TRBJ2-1	CASTVFGVSNNEQFF	TGTGCCAGCACCGTTTTCGGAGTAAGTAACAATGAGCAGTTCTTC
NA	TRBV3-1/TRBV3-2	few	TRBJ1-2	CASSQFSEGTGGYTF	TGTGCCAGCAGCCAATTTTCCGAGGGTACGGGAGGCTACACCTTC